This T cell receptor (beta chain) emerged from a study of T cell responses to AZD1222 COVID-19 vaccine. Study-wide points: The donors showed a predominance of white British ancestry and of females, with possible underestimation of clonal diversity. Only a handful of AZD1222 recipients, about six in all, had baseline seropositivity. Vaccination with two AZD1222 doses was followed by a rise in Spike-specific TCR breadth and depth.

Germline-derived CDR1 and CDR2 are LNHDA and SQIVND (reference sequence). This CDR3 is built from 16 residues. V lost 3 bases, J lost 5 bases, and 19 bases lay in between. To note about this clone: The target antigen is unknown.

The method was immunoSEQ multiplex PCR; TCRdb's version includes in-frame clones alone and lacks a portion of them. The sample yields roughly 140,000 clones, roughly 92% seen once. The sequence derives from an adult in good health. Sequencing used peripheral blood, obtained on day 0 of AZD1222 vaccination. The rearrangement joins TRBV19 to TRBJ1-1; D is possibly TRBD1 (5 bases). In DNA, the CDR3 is TGTGCCAGTAGTATTTTCATTATAGGCAGGGCGACTGAAGCTTTCTTT. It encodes CASSIFIIGRATEAFF.